What follows are 12 T cell receptor beta chains derived from one specimen sequenced in a study of T cells in Graves' hyperthyroidism and ophthalmopathy. Amplified TCR beta CDR3 regions came from RNA transcripts. The HTBI set primed first-round TCR CDR3 RT-PCR. TCRdb reanalysed the multiplex PCR reads using MiXCR and keeps one entry per CDR3 protein. This sample has about 250,000 distinct CDR3 sequences, with over 20% found just once. The sequenced sample was blood. The receptors come from a woman aged 40 to 50 with Graves' ophthalmopathy.

This chain links TRBV28 with TRBJ2-2; TRBD2 might be the D (5 bases). Germline-derived CDR1 and CDR2 are MDHEN and SYDVKM. CDR3 length: 14 residues. V shed 5 bases and J shed 1 base, with 8 bases lying between them. The chain's CDR3 is CASSPTRNTGELFF. For the CDR3, the DNA is TGTGCCAGCAGTCCCACTAGGAACACCGGGGAGCTGTTTTTT. Variable domain in full (rest from reference TRBV28 and TRBJ2-2): DVKVTQSSRYLVKRTGEKVFLECVQDMDHENMFWYRQDPGLGLRLIYFSYDVKMKEKGDIPEGYSVSREKKERFSLILESASTNQTSMYLCASSPTRNTGELFFGEGSRLTVL.

The V call is TRBV20-1, the J call TRBJ1-2; no definite D call. Germline CDR1 DFQATT, CDR2 SNEGSKA (reference sequence). The CDR3 extends over 11 amino acids. Trimming cost V 6 bases and J 4 bases, with 9 bases left between them. CDR3 loop: CSASLGYGYTF. The CDR3 DNA reads TGCAGTGCCTCCTTGGGCTATGGCTACACCTTC.

This clonotype was recorded at least ten times. This chain connects TRBV5-1 to TRBJ2-2, with TRBD2 identical over 12 bases. The V segment lost 4 bases and the J segment 0 bases; nucleotides outside the gene matches: 13. CDR3 length: 20 amino acids. Germline V gene lookup returns CDR1 SGHRS and CDR2 YFSETQ. For the CDR3, the DNA is TGCGCCAGCAGCCAAAGGACTAGCGGGATCTACATGACGAACACCGGGGAGCTGTTTTTT. Translated: CASSQRTSGIYMTNTGELFF. Full variable domain (outside the CDR3, taken from reference TRBV5-1 and TRBJ2-2): KAGVTQTPRYLIKTRGQQVTLSCSPISGHRSVSWYQQTPGQGLQFLFEYFSETQRNKGNFPGRFSGRQFSNSRSEMNVSTLELGDSALYLCASSQRTSGIYMTNTGELFFGEGSRLTVL.

This chain joins TRBV19 and TRBJ1-1, with TRBD1 matching over 9 bases. Trimming removed 7 bases from V and 0 bases from J; junction bases left unmatched: 6. The CDR3 totals 15 residues. The V gene's germline CDR1 is LNHDA and CDR2 SQIVND (reference sequence). The CDR3 reads CASMTGGTMNTEAFF. The CDR3 coding sequence is TGTGCCAGTATGACAGGGGGGACCATGAACACTGAAGCTTTCTTT.

The chain couples TRBV12-3 or TRBV12-4 to TRBJ1-3; 7 bases align to TRBD1. The CDR3 length is 16 residues. V lost 1 base, J lost 2 bases, and 5 bases stayed unmatched. In DNA, the CDR3 is TGTGCCAGCAGTTTAGGGGAGGGACAGACTGGAAACACCATATATTTT. Translated: CASSLGEGQTGNTIYF.

This clonotype was counted at least ten times. The CDR3 loop reads CASSHGGSSYEQYF. Written as DNA, the CDR3 is TGTGCCAGCAGCCATGGGGGGAGCTCCTACGAGCAGTACTTC. J is TRBJ2-7 and V is TRBV3-1, with a tentative D call TRBD2 (6 bases). The CDR3 has 14 residues. From germline, CDR1 is LGHDT and CDR2 YNNKEL (reference sequence). Between the trimmed V and J ends, which lost 3 bases and 0 bases, there was a span of 9 bases.

V and J are TRBV9 and TRBJ2-7; TRBD1 agrees at 10 bases. With 0 bases clipped from V and 3 bases from J, the junction kept 18 bases outside the gene matches. Germline V lookup: CDR1 SGDLS, CDR2 YYNGEE. The CDR3 has 20 residues. The CDR3, as DNA: TGTGCCAGCAGCGTAGAAGGCGAGACAGGGGGCTTAAGGATCGTCTACGAGCAGTACTTC. It yields the protein CASSVEGETGGLRIVYEQYF.

This clonotype has at least ten counts. The chain uses TRBV5-1 and TRBJ2-2; D might be TRBD2 (5 bases). Trimming pared 5 bases from V and 7 bases from J, leaving 12 bases between. The CDR3 runs 13 residues. Germline CDR1 is SGHRS and CDR2 is YFSETQ. The chain's CDR3 is CASRGAMDGELFF. CDR3 in DNA: TGCGCCAGCAGGGGAGCGATGGACGGGGAGCTGTTTTTT.

The chain links TRBV7-2 to TRBJ2-5; 7 bases are shared with TRBD2. Unmatched junction bases numbered 8, after V lost 5 bases and J lost 2 bases. Germline V lookup: CDR1 SGHTA, CDR2 FQGNSA. CDR3 size: 15 residues. The CDR3 region has the DNA TGTGCCAGCAGCACAAGCGGGACGGCTCAAGAGACCCAGTACTTC. Encoded protein: CASSTSGTAQETQYF.

V usage is TRBV28 and J usage is TRBJ2-5, with 8 bases aligning to TRBD2. The germline V gene has CDR1 MDHEN and CDR2 SYDVKM. The ends lost 6 bases at V and 5 bases at J; junction bases unmatched: 14. The CDR3 consists of 16 residues. The chain's CDR3 is CASRWSGTSTTETQYF. The DNA for the CDR3 is TGTGCCAGCAGATGGTCCGGGACTAGTACGACGGAGACCCAGTACTTC.

This clonotype was recorded at least ten times. One end of the junction varies from germline; a read error may be responsible. The J gene is TRBJ2-7, the V gene TRBV20-1; weak D call: TRBD2 (5 bases). Germline loops: CDR1 DFQATT, CDR2 SNEGSKA (reference sequence). The CDR3 has 10 amino acids. CDR3: CSSGNWEQYF. DNA for the CDR3: TGTTCGAGCGGAAACTGGGAGCAGTACTTC.

This clonotype was seen repeatedly, ten times or more. This rearrangement joins TRBV6-5 to TRBJ2-2; the D is unclear. The V gene lost 7 bases and the J gene lost 0 bases, with 6 bases spanning the gap. This CDR3 contains 13 residues. Germline V lookup: CDR1 MNHEY, CDR2 SVGAGI. CDR3 sequence: CASMGTNTGELFF. The CDR3 coding sequence is TGTGCCAGCATGGGTACGAACACCGGGGAGCTGTTTTTT.